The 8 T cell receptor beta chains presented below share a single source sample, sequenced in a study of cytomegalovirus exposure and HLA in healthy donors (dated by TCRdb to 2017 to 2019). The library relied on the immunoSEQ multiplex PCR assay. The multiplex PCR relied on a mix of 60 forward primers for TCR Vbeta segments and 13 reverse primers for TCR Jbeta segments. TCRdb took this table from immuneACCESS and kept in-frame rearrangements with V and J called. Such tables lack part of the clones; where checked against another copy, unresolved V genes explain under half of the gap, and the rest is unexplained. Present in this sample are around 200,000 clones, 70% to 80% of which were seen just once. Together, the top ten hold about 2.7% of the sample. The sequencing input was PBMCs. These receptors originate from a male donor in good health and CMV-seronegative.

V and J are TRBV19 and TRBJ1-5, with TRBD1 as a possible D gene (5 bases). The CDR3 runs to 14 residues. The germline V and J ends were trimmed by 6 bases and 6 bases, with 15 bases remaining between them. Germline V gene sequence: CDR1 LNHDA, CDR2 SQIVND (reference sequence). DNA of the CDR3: TGTGCCAGTAGGAGGGACTTGGCGGGTCAGCCCCAGCATTTT. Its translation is CASRRDLAGQPQHF.

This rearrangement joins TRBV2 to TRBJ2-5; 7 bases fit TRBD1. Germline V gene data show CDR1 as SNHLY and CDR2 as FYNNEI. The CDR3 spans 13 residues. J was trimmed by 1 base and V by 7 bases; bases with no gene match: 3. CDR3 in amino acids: CASTTGVQETQYF. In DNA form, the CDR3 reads TGTGCCAGCACTACAGGGGTCCAAGAGACCCAGTACTTC.

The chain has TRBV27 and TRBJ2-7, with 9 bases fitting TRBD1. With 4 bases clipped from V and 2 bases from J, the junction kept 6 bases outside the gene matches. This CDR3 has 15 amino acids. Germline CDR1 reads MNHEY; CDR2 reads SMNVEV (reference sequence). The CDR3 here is CASSYRQGVAYEQYF. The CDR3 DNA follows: TGTGCCAGCAGTTACCGACAGGGGGTCGCCTACGAGCAGTACTTC.

The CDR3 DNA sequence: TGTGCCAGCAGTCCTCCCTACACAGATACGCAGTATTTT. It codes for CASSPPYTDTQYF. The chain is built from TRBV2 and TRBJ2-3; D gene unclear. This CDR3 has 13 amino acids. V was trimmed by 5 bases and J by 2 bases, leaving 8 bases between them. Germline CDR1 and CDR2: SNHLY and FYNNEI.

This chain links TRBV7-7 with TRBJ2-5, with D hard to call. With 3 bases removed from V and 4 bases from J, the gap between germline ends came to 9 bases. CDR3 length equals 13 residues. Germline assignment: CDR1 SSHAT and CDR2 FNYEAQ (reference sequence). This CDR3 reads CASSFAGGETQYF. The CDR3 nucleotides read TGTGCCAGCAGCTTCGCCGGTGGAGAGACCCAGTACTTC.

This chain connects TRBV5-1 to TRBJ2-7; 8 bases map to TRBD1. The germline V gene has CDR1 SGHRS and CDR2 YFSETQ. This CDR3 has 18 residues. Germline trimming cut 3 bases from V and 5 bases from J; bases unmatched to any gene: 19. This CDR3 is CASSSPAQTGDIRNEQYF. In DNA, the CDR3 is TGCGCCAGCAGCTCCCCAGCTCAGACAGGGGATATCAGGAACGAGCAGTACTTC. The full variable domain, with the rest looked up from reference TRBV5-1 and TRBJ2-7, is KAGVTQTPRYLIKTRGQQVTLSCSPISGHRSVSWYQQTPGQGLQFLFEYFSETQRNKGNFPGRFSGRQFSNSRSEMNVSTLELGDSALYLCASSSPAQTGDIRNEQYFGPGTRLTVT.

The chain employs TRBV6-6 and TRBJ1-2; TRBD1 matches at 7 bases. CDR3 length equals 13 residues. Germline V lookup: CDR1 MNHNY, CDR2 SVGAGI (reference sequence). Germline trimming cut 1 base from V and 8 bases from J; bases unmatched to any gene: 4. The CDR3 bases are TGTGCCAGCAGTTACTGGGGACAGCCCGGCTACACCTTC. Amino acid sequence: CASSYWGQPGYTF.

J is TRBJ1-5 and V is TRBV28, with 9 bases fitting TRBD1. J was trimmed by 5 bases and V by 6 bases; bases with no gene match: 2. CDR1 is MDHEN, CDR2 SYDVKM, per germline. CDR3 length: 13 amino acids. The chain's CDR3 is CASRRQGDQPQHF. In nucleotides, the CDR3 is TGTGCCAGCAGACGACAGGGGGATCAGCCCCAGCATTTT.